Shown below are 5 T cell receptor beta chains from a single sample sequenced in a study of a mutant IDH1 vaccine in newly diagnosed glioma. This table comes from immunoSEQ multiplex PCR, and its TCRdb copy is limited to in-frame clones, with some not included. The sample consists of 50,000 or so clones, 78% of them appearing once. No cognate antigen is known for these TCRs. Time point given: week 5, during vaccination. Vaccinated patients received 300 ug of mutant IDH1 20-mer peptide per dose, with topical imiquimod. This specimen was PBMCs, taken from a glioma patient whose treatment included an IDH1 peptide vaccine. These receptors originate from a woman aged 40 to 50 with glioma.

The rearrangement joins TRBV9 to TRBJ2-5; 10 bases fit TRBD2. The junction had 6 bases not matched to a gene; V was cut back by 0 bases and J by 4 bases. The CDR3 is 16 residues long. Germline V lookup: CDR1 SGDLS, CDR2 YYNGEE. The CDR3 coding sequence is TGTGCCAGCAGCGTAGAGCGGGGGGGACCAGGAGAGACCCAGTACTTC. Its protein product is CASSVERGGPGETQYF.

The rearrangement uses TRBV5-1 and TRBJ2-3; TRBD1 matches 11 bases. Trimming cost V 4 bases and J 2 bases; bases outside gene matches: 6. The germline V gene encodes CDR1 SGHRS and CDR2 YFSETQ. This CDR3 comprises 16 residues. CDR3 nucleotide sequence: TGCGCCAGCAGCCAGGGACAGGGGGGCCTCACAGATACGCAGTATTTT. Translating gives CASSQGQGGLTDTQYF.

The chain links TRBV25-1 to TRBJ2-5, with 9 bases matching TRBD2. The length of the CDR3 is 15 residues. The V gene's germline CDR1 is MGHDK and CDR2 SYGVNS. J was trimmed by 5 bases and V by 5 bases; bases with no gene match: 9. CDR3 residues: CASSQPAGTSETQYF. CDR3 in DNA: TGTGCCAGCAGTCAACCCGCCGGGACTAGCGAGACCCAGTACTTC.

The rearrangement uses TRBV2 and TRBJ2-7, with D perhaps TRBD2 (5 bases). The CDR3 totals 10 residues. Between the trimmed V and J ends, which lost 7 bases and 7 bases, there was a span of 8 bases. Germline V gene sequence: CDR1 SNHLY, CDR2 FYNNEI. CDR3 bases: TGTGCCAGCACCGAGGGTGAGCAGTACTTC. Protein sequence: CASTEGEQYF.

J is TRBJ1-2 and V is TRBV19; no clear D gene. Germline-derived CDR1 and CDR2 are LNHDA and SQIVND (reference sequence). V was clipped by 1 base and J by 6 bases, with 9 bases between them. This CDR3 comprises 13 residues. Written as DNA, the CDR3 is TGTGCCAGTAGTATAGGCCCCGGGAATGGCTACACCTTC. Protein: CASSIGPGNGYTF.